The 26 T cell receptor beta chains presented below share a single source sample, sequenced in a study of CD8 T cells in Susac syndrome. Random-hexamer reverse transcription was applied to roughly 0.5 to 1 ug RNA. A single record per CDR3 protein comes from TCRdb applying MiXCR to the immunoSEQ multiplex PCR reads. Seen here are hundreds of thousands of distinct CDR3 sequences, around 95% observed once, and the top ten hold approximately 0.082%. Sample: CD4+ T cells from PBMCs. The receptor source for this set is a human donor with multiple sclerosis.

The CDR3 loop reads CSARDTGDQPQHF. CDR3 bases: TGCAGTGCTAGAGACACAGGGGATCAGCCCCAGCATTTT. V gene TRBV20-1 combines with J gene TRBJ1-5; 7 bases match TRBD1. The junction had 1 base not matched to a gene; V was cut back by 0 bases and J by 5 bases. This CDR3 spans 13 amino acids. CDR1 is DFQATT, CDR2 SNEGSKA, per germline (reference sequence).

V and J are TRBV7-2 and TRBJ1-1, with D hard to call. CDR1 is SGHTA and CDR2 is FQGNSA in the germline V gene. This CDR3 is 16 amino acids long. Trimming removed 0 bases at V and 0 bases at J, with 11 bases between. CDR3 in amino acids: CASSLASTAMNTEAFF. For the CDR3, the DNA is TGTGCCAGCAGCTTAGCATCCACGGCAATGAACACTGAAGCTTTCTTT.

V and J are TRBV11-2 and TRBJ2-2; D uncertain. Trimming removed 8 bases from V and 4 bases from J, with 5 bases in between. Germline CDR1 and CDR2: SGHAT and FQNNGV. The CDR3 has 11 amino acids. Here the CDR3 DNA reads TGTGCCAGCGGCCCCACCGGGGAGCTGTTTTTT. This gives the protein CASGPTGELFF.

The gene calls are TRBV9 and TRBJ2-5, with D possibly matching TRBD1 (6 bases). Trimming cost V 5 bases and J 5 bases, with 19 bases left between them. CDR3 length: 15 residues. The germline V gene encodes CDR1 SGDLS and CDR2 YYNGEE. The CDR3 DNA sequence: TGTGCCAGCAGTCCGGGGTGGGGGCTTCAGGAGACCCAGTACTTC. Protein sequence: CASSPGWGLQETQYF.

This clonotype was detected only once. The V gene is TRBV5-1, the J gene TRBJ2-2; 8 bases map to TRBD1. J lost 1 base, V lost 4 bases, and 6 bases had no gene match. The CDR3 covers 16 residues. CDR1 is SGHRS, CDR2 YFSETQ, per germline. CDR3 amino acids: CASSPSGTGNTGELFF. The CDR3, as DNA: TGCGCCAGCAGCCCGTCCGGGACAGGGAACACCGGGGAGCTGTTTTTT.

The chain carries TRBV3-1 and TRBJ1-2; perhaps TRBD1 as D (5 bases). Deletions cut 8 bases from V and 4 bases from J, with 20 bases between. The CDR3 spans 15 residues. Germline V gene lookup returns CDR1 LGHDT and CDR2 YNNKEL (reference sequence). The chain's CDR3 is CASAITGASGYGYTF. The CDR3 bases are TGTGCCAGCGCCATTACTGGGGCTTCGGGCTATGGCTACACCTTC.

CDR3 loop: CASSLEAWQPEQFF. The CDR3 bases are TGTGCCAGCAGTTTAGAAGCTTGGCAGCCTGAGCAGTTCTTC. The chain recombines TRBV12-3 or TRBV12-4 with TRBJ2-1; D is unresolved. Trimming pared 1 base from V and 9 bases from J, leaving 13 bases between. The CDR3 extends over 14 amino acids.

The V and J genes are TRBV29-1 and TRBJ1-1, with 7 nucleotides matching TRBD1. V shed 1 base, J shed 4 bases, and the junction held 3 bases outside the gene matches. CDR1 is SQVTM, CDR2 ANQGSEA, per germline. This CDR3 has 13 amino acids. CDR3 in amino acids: CSVEGNRGTEAFF. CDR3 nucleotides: TGCAGCGTTGAAGGCAACAGGGGCACTGAAGCTTTCTTT.

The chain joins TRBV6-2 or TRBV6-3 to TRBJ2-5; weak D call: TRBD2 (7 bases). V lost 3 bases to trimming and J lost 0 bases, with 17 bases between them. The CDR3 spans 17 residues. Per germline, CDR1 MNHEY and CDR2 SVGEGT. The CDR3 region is CASSYIRSGTYQETQYF. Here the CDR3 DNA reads TGTGCCAGCAGTTATATTCGGAGCGGGACATACCAAGAGACCCAGTACTTC.

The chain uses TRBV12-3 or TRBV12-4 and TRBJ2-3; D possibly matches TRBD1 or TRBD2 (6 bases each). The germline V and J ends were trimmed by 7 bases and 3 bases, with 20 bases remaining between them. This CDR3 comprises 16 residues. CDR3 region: CASTLGPVGGTDTQYF. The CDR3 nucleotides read TGTGCCAGCACCCTCGGACCGGTAGGGGGGACAGATACGCAGTATTTT.

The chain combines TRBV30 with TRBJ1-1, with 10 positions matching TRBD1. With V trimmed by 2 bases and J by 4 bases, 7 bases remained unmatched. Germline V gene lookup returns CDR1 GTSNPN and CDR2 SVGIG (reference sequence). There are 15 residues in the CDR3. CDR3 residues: CAWSLGGTGVTEAFF. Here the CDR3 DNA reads TGTGCCTGGAGTCTCGGAGGGACAGGGGTCACTGAAGCTTTCTTT.

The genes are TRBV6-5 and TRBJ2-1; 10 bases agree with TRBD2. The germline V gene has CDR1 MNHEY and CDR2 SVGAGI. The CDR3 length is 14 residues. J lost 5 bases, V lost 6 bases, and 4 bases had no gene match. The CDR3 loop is CASRGSGGDNEQFF. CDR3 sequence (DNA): TGTGCCAGCAGAGGGAGCGGGGGGGACAATGAGCAGTTCTTC.

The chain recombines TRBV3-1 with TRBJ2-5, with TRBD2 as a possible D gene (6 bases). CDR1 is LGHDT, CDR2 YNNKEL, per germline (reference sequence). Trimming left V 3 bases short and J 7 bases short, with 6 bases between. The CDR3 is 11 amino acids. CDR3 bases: TGTGCCAGCAGCCACGGGGGGACCCAGTACTTC. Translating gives CASSHGGTQYF.

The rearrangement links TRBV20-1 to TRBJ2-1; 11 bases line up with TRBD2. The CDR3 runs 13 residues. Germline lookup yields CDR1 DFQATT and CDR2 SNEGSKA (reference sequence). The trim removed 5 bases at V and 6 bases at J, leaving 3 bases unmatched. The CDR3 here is CSALGLAGNEQFF. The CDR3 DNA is TGCAGTGCTCTAGGACTAGCGGGCAATGAGCAGTTCTTC.

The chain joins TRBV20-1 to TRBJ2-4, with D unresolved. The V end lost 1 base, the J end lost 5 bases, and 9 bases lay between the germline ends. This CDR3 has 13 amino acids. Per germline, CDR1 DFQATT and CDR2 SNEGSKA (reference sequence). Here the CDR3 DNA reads TGCAGTGCTAGAGTCCCCAGCCAAAACATTCAGTACTTC. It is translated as CSARVPSQNIQYF.

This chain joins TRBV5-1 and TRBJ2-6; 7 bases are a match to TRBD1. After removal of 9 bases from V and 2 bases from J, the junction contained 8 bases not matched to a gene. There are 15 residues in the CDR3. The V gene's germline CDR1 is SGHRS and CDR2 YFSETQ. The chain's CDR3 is CATRTTGTGANVLTF. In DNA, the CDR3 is TGCGCCACCCGAACGACAGGGACTGGGGCCAACGTCCTGACTTTC.

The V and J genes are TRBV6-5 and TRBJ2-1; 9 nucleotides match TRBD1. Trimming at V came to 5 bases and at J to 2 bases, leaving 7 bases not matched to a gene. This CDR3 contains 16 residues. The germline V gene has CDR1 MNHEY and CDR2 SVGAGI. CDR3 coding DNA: TGTGCCAGCAGTCACCGGAGGACAGGGGCCTACAATGAGCAGTTCTTC. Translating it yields CASSHRRTGAYNEQFF.

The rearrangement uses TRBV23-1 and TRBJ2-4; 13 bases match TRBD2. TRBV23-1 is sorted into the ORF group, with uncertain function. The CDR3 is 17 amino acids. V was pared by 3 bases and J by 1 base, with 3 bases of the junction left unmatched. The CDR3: CASSHRGLAGAKNIQYF. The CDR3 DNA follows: TGCGCCAGCAGTCACCGGGGACTAGCGGGGGCCAAAAACATTCAGTACTTC.

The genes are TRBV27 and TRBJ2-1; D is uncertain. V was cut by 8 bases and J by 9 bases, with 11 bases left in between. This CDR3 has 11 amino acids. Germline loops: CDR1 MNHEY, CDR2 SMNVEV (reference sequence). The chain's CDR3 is CASRKGVEQFF. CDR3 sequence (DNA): TGTGCCAGCCGCAAGGGTGTTGAGCAGTTCTTC.

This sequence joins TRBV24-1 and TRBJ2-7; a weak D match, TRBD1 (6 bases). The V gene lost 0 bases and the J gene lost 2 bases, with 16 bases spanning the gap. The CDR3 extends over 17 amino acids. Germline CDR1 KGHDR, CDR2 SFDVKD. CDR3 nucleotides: TGTGCCACCAGTGATTTGCCTGACAACAGGGAGCCCTACGAGCAGTACGTC. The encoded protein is CATSDLPDNREPYEQYV.

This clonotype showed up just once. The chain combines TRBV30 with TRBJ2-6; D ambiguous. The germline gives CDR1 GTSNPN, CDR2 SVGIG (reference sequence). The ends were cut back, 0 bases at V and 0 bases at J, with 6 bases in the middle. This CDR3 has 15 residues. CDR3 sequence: CAWSVAYSGANVLTF. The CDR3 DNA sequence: TGTGCCTGGAGTGTAGCGTACTCTGGGGCCAACGTCCTGACTTTC.

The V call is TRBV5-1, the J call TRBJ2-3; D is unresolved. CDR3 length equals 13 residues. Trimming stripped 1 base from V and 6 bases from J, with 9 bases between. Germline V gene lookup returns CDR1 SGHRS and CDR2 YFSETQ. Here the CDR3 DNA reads TGCGCCAGCAGCTTGCCGACCCAGGATACGCAGTATTTT. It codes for CASSLPTQDTQYF.

In nucleotides, the CDR3 is TGTGCCAGCAGCTCCACGGGGGGAGCTGAAGCTTTCTTT. It is translated as CASSSTGGAEAFF. The rearrangement uses TRBV13 and TRBJ1-1, with TRBD1 as a possible D gene (5 bases). The germline gives CDR1 PRHDT, CDR2 FYEKMQ (reference sequence). The CDR3 is 13 residues long. The germline V and J ends were trimmed by 4 bases and 6 bases, with 12 bases remaining between them. Looking up the rest from reference TRBV13 and TRBJ1-1 gives the full variable domain: AAGVIQSPRHLIKEKRETATLKCYPIPRHDTVYWYQQGPGQDPQFLISFYEKMQSDKGSIPDRFSAQQFSDYHSELNMSSLELGDSALYFCASSSTGGAEAFFGQGTRLTVV.

The CDR3 nucleotides are TGTGCCAGCTCACTGACCCCCAGGACAGGGGGGGGCACAGATACGCAGTATTTT. Its protein product is CASSLTPRTGGGTDTQYF. This sequence joins TRBV18 and TRBJ2-3, with 10 bases aligning to TRBD1. Germline-derived CDR1 and CDR2 are KGHSH and LQKENI. Trimming cost V 4 bases and J 1 base; bases outside gene matches: 11. The CDR3 is 18 amino acids.

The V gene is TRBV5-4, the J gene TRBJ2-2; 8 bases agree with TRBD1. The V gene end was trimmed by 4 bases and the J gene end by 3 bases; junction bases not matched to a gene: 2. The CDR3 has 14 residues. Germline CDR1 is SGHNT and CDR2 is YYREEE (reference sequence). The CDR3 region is CASSRDRYTGELFF. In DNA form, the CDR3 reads TGTGCCAGCAGCCGGGACAGGTACACCGGGGAGCTGTTTTTT.

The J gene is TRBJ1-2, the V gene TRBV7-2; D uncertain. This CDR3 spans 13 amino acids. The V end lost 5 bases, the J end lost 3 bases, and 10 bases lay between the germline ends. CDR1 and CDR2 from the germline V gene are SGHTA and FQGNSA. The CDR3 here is CASSQLTYYGYTF. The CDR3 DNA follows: TGTGCCAGCAGCCAATTGACCTACTATGGCTACACCTTC.